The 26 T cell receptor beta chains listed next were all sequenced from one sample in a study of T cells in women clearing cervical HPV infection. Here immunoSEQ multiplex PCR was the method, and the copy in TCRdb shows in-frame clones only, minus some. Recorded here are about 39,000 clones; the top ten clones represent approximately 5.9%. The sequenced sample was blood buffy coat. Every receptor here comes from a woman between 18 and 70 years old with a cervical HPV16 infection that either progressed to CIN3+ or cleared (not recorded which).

CDR3 DNA (partial): TGCAGCATACGGACAGGGAACCATTCACCC. Protein sequence: CSIRTGNHSP. The complete CDR3 sequence is CSIRTGNHSPLHF. The chain has TRBV29-1 and TRBJ1-6, with TRBD1 matching 8 bases. The read gets to within 3 residues of the CDR3 end, and the germline J gene fills in the rest. Germline CDR1 SQVTM, CDR2 ANQGSEA. The ends lost 8 bases at V and 8 bases at J; junction bases unmatched: 8. The length of the CDR3 is 13 residues.

CDR3 DNA, as far as it was read: TGCGCCAGCAGCTTGGTCGGGACAGGGGAATTAAGCTCCTACGAG. This codes for CASSLVGTGELSSYE. The whole CDR3 sequence is CASSLVGTGELSSYEQYF. This chain uses TRBV5-1 with TRBJ2-7; 10 nucleotides align to TRBD1. The read terminates 3 residues ahead of where the CDR3 ends, so the germline J gene completes it. Germline CDR1 and CDR2: SGHRS and YFSETQ. CDR3 length: 18 amino acids. V lost 0 bases and J lost 0; bases outside the gene matches: 9.

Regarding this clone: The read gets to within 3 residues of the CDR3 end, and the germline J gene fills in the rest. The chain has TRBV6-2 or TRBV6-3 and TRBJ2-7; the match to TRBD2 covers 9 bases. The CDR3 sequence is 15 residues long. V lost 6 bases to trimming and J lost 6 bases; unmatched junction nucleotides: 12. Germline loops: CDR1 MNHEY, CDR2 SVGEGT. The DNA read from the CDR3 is TGTGCCAGCAGGCCCACGAGCGGGAGGCCCCTCGAG. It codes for CASRPTSGRPLE. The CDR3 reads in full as CASRPTSGRPLEQYF.

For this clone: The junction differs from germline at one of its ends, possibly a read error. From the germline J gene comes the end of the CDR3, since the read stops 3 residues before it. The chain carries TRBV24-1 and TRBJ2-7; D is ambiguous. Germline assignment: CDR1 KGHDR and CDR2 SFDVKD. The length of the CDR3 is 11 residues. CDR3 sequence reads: CATSASSEQYF. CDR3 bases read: TGTGCCACCAGTGCGTCCTCCGAG.

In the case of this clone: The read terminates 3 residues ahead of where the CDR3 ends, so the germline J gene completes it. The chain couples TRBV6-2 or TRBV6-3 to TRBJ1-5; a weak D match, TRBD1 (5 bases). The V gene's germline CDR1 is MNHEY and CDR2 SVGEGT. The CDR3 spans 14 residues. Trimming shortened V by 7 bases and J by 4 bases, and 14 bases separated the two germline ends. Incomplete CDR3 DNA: TGTGCCAGCACCTTGGACACCGCGAATCAGCCC. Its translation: CASTLDTANQP. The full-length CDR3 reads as CASTLDTANQPQHF.

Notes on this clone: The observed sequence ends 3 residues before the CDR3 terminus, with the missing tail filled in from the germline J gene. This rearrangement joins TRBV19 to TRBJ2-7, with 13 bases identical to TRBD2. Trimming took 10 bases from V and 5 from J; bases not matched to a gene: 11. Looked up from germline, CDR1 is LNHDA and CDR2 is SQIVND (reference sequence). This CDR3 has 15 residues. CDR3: CATRALAGGYHEQYF. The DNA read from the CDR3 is TGTGCCACGAGGGCACTAGCGGGAGGGTACCACGAG.

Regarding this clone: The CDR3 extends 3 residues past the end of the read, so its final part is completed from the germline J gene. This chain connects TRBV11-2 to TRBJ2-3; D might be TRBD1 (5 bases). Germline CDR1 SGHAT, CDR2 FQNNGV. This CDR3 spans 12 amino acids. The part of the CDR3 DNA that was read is TGTGCCAGCAGCATTGCCCAGGGAACG. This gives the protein CASSIAQGT. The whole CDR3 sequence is CASSIAQGTQYF.

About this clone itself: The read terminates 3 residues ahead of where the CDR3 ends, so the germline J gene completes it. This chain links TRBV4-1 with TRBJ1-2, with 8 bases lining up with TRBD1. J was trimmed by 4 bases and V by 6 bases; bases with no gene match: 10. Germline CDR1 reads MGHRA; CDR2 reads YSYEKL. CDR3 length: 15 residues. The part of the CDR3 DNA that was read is TGCGCCAGCAGGGGGACAGGACCAGGCGGCTATGGC. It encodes CASRGTGPGGYG. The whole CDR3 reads CASRGTGPGGYGYTF.

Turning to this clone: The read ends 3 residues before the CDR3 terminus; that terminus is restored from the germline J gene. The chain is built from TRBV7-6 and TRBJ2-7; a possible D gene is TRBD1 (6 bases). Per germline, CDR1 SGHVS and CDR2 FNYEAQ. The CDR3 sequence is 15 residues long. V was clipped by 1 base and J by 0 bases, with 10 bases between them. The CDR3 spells CASSLVGDTSYEQYF. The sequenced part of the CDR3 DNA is TGTGCCAGCAGCTTAGTAGGGGACACCTCCTACGAG.

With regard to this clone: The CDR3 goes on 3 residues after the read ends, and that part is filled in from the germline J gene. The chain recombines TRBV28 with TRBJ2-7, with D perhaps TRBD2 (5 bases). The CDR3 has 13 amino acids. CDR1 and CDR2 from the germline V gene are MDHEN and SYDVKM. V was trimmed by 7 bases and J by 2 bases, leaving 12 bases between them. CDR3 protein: CASNPGSPYEQYF. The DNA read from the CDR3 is TGTGCCAGCAACCCGGGGTCCCCCTACGAG.

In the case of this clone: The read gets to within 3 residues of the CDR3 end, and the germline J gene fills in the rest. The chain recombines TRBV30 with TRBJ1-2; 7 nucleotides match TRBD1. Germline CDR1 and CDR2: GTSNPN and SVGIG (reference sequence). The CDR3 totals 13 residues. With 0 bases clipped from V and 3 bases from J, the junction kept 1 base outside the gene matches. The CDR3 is CAWSVGQDYGYTF. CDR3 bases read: TGTGCCTGGAGTGTAGGACAGGACTATGGC.

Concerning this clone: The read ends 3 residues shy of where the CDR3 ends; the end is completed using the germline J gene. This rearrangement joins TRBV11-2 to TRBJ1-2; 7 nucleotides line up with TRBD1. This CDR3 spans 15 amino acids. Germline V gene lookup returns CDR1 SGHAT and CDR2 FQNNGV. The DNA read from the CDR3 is TGTGCCAGCAGCTTAGATGTCACAGGGGTCGAGGGC. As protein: CASSLDVTGVEG. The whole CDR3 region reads CASSLDVTGVEGYTF.

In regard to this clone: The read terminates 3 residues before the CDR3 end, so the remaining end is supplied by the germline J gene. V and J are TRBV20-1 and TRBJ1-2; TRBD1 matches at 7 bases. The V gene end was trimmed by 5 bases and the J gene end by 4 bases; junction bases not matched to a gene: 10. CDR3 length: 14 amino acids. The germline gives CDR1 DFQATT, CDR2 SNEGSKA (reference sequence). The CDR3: CSARTGTASYGYTF. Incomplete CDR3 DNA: TGCAGTGCTCGTACCGGGACAGCATCCTATGGC.

The part of the CDR3 DNA that was read is TGTGCCAGCAGTGAAGCGCCCCGGGGGTATACCAAAAACATT. Protein: CASSEAPRGYTKNI. The whole CDR3 protein is CASSEAPRGYTKNIQYF. The rearrangement joins TRBV6-1 to TRBJ2-4, with D possibly TRBD2 on 6 matching bases. The read falls 3 residues short of the CDR3 end, and the missing part is taken from the germline J gene. The germline V gene encodes CDR1 MNHNS and CDR2 SASEGT. V lost 0 bases and J lost 2, with 14 bases in between. The CDR3 is 17 amino acids.

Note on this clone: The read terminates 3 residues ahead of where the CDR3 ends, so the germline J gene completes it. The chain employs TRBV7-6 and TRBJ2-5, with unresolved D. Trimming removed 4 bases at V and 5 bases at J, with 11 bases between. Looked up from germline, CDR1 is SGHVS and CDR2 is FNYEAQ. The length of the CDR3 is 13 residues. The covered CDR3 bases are TGTGCCAGCAGCTCGCATACTGTGGAGACC. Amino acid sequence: CASSSHTVET. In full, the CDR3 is CASSSHTVETQYF.

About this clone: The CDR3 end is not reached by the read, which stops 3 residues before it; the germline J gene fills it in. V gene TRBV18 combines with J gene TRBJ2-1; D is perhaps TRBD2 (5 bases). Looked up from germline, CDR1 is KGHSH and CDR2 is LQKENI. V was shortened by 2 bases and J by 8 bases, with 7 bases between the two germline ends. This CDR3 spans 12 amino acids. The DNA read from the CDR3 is TGTGCCAGCTCACCAAGTAGCGATGAG. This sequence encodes CASSPSSDE. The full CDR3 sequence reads CASSPSSDEQFF.

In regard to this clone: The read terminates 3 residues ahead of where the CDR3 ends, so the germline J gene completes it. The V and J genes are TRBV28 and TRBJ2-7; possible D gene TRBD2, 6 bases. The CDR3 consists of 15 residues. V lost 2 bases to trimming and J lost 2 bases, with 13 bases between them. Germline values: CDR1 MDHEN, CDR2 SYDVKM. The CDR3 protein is CASSLGGLNPYEQYF. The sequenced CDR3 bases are TGTGCCAGCAGTTTAGGGGGACTTAACCCCTACGAG.

CDR3 bases read: TGTGCCAGTAGTGCCCCTACCAGGGGTAATAGCAATCAGCCC. Protein product: CASSAPTRGNSNQP. The complete CDR3 sequence is CASSAPTRGNSNQPQHF. V usage is TRBV19 and J usage is TRBJ1-5, with D possibly matching TRBD1 (6 bases). Coverage ceases 3 residues before the CDR3 finishes, and the germline J gene fills in the end. The CDR3 contains 17 residues. Germline lookup yields CDR1 LNHDA and CDR2 SQIVND (reference sequence). V was shortened by 5 bases and J by 0 bases, with 17 bases between the two germline ends.

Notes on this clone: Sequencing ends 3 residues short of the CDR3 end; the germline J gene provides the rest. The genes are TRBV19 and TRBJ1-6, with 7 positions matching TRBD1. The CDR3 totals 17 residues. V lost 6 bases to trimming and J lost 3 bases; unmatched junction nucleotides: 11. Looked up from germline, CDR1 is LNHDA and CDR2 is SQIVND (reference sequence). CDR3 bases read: TGTGCCAGTAGCCCTCGACAGGGAGAATACTATAATTCACCC. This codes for CASSPRQGEYYNSP. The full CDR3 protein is CASSPRQGEYYNSPLHF.

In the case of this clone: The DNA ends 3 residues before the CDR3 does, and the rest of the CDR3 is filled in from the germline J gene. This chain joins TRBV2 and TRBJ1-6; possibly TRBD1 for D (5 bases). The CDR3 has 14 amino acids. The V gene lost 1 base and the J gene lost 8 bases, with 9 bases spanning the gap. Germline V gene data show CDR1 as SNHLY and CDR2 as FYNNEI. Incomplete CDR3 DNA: TGTGCCAGCAGTGAAGAGGGAGGGGATTCACCC. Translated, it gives CASSEEGGDSP. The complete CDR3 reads CASSEEGGDSPLHF.

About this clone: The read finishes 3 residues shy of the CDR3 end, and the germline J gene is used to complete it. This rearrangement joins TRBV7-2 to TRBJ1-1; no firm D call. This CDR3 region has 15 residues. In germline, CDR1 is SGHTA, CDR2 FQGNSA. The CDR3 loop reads CASSPSGIGSYEAFF. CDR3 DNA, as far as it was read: TGTGCCAGCAGCCCTAGCGGGATCGGGTCCTACGAG.

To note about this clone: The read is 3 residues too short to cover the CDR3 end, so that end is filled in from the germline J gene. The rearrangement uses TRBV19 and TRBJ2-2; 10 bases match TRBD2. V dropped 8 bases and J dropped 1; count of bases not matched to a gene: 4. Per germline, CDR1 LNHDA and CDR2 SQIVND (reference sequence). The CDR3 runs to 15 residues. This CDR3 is CASFSGRGNTGELFF. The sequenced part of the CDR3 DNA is TGTGCCAGTTTCAGCGGGAGGGGGAACACCGGGGAG. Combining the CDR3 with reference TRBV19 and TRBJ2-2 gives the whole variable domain DGGITQSPKYLFRKEGQNVTLSCEQNLNHDAMYWYRQDPGQGLRLIYYSQIVNDFQKGDIAEGYSVSREKKESFPLTVTSAQKNPTAFYLCASFSGRGNTGELFFGEGSRLTVL.

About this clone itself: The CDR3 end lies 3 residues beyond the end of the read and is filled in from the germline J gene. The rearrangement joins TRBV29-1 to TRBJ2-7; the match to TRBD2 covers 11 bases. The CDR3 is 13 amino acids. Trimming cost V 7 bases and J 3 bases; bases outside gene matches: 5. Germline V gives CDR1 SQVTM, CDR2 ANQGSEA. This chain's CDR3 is CSASTSGIYEQYF. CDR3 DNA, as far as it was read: TGCAGCGCCTCGACTAGCGGGATCTACGAG.

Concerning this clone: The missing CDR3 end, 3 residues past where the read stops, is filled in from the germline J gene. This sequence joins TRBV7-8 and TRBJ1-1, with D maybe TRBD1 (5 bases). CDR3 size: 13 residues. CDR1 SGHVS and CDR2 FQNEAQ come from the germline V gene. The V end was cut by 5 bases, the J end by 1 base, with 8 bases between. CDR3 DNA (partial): TGTGCCAGCAGCACCGACAGGAACACTGAA. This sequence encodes CASSTDRNTE. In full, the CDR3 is CASSTDRNTEAFF. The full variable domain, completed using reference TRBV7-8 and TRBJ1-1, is GAGVSQSPRYKVAKRGQDVALRCDPISGHVSLFWYQQALGQGPEFLTYFQNEAQLDKSGLPSDRFFAERPEGSVSTLKIQRTQQEDSAVYLCASSTDRNTEAFFGQGTRLTVV.

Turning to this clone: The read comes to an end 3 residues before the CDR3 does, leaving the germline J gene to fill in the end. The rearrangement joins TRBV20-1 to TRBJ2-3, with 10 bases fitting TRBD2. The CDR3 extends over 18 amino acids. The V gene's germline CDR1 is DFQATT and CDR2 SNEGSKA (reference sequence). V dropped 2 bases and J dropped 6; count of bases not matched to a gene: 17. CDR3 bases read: TGCAGTGCTAGACGTCTAGCGGGAGATTTCCACGTCCGTGATACG. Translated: CSARRLAGDFHVRDT. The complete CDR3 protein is CSARRLAGDFHVRDTQYF.

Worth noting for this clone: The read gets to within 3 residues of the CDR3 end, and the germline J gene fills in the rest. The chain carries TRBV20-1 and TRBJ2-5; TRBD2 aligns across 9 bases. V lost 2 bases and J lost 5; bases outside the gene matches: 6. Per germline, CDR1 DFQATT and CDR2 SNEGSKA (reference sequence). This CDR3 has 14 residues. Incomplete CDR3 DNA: TGCAGTGCTAGACAAGCGGGAGGAGGGGAGACC. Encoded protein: CSARQAGGGET. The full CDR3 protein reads CSARQAGGGETQYF.